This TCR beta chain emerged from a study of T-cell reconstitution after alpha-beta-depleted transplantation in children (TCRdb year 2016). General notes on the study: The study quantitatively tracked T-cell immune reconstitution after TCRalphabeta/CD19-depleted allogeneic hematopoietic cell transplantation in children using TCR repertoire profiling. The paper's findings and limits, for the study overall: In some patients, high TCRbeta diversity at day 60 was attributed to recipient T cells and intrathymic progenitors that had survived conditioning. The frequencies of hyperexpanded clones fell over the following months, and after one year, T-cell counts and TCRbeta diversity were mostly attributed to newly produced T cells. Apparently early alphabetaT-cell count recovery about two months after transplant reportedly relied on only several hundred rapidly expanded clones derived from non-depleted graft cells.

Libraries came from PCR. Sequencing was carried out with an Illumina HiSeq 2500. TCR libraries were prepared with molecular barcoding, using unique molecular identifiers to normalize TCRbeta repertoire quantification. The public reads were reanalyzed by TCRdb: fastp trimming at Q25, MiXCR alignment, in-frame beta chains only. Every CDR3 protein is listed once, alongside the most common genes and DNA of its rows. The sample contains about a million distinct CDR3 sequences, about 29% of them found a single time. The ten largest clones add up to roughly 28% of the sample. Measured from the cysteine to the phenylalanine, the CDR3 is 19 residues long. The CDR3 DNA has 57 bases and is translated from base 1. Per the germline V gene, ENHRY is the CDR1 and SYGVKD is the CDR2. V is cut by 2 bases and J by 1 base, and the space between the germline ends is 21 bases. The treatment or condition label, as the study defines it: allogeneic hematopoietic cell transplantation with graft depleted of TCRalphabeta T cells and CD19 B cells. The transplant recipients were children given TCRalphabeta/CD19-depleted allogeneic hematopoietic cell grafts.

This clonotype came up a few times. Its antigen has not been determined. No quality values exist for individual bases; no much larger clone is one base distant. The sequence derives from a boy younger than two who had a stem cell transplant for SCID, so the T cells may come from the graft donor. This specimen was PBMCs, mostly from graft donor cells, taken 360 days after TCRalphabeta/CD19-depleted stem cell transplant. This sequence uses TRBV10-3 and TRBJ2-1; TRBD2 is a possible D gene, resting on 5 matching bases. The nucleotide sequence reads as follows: TGTGCCATCAGTGAGCTGCCGGCCCCCGGGGTAGGGTCCTACAATGAGCAGTTCTTC. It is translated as CAISELPAPGVGSYNEQFF.